This paragraph covers one T cell receptor beta chain sequence. Its antigen is unknown. The germline CDR1 and CDR2 sequences are SGHNT and YENEEA. With 0 bases clipped from V and 1 base from J, the junction kept 6 bases outside the gene matches. The CDR3 spans 18 residues. The assay was immunoSEQ multiplex PCR, and TCRdb's table has in-frame clones only and misses some. Here the sample spans roughly 170,000 clones, 85% to 95% being singletons. The data derive from a study of T cell responses to AZD1222 COVID-19 vaccine. Findings of the study overall: Across the whole spike, CD4 TCRs peaked at regions 160-218 and 743-854. Donors were chiefly white British, with a greater number of females, and clonal diversity was perhaps underestimated.

The receptor comes from an adult who received the AZD1222 COVID-19 vaccine. The chain couples TRBV11-3 to TRBJ2-2; 9 nucleotides match TRBD1. Sequenced here: peripheral blood, sampled 28 days after the second AZD1222 dose. The CDR3 sequence: CASSLDQRDRVNTGELFF. CDR3 DNA sequence: TGTGCCAGCAGCTTAGACCAACGGGACAGGGTGAACACCGGGGAGCTGTTTTTT.